The 9 T cell receptor beta chains presented below share a single source sample, sequenced in a study of CD8+ T cells in alopecia areata. Isolated RNA was reverse transcribed into cDNA used as the sequencing template. Clones were sequenced by immunoSEQ multiplex PCR, and TCRdb holds only the in-frame ones, with some missing. The sample lists around 30,000 clones, 60% to 85% occurring once. The material sequenced was NKG2D-low CD8+ T cells sorted from blood. The origin of the receptors is a human donor with alopecia areata.

This clone is large by share. The chain is built from TRBV2 and TRBJ2-7, with 9 bases identical to TRBD2. Losses at the gene ends were 3 bases for V and 6 bases for J; bases not matched to a gene: 6. CDR3 length equals 14 residues. Germline values: CDR1 SNHLY, CDR2 FYNNEI. CDR3 nucleotide sequence: TGTGCCAGCAGTGAGCCTAGCGGGACCTCCGAGCAGTACTTC. This codes for CASSEPSGTSEQYF. Drawing the rest from reference TRBV2 and TRBJ2-7, the complete variable domain is EPEVTQTPSHQVTQMGQEVILRCVPISNHLYFYWYRQILGQKVEFLVSFYNNEISEKSEIFDDQFSVERPDGSNFTLKIRSTKLEDSAMYFCASSEPSGTSEQYFGPGTRLTVT.

This clone was seen more than once but under ten times. The chain is built from TRBV15 and TRBJ2-7, with TRBD1 identical over 9 bases. The CDR3 totals 16 residues. The germline CDR1 and CDR2 sequences are LNHNV and YYDKDF (reference sequence). The V gene end was trimmed by 1 base and the J gene end by 1 base; junction bases not matched to a gene: 5. CDR3 DNA sequence: TGTGCCACCAGCAGAGGTACCGGGACAGGGTCCTACGAGCAGTACTTC. Translation: CATSRGTGTGSYEQYF. Looking up the rest from reference TRBV15 and TRBJ2-7 gives the full variable domain: DAMVIQNPRYQVTQFGKPVTLSCSQTLNHNVMYWYQQKSSQAPKLLFHYYDKDFNNEADTPDNFQSRRPNTSFCFLDIRSPGLGDTAMYLCATSRGTGTGSYEQYFGPGTRLTVT.

The V gene is TRBV2, the J gene TRBJ2-7, with TRBD1 matching over 9 bases. Per germline, CDR1 SNHLY and CDR2 FYNNEI. Trimming at V came to 6 bases and at J to 3 bases, leaving 6 bases not matched to a gene. This CDR3 contains 14 residues. The CDR3 nucleotides are TGTGCCAGCAGACAGGGGGCGTCTTACTACGAGCAGTACTTC. As protein: CASRQGASYYEQYF. The full variable domain, in which reference TRBV2 and TRBJ2-7 provide the parts outside the CDR3, is EPEVTQTPSHQVTQMGQEVILRCVPISNHLYFYWYRQILGQKVEFLVSFYNNEISEKSEIFDDQFSVERPDGSNFTLKIRSTKLEDSAMYFCASRQGASYYEQYFGPGTRLTVT.

V gene TRBV2 combines with J gene TRBJ1-5; the match to TRBD1 covers 8 bases. Unmatched junction bases numbered 6, after V lost 6 bases and J lost 5 bases. The germline gives CDR1 SNHLY, CDR2 FYNNEI. The CDR3 covers 14 residues. CDR3 coding DNA: TGTGCCAGCAGGGACAGGGACAGCGATCAGCCCCAGCATTTT. Its translation is CASRDRDSDQPQHF.

J is TRBJ2-1 and V is TRBV4-1, with D uncertain. The CDR3 length is 13 residues. The germline V gene encodes CDR1 MGHRA and CDR2 YSYEKL. V was cut by 1 base and J by 5 bases, with 6 bases left in between. CDR3 loop: CASSQGTDNEQFF. The CDR3 coding sequence is TGCGCCAGCAGCCAAGGTACTGACAATGAGCAGTTCTTC.

This chain joins TRBV15 and TRBJ2-4; 7 bases fit TRBD1. CDR3 length equals 15 residues. After removal of 0 bases from V and 6 bases from J, the junction contained 5 bases not matched to a gene. The germline gives CDR1 LNHNV, CDR2 YYDKDF (reference sequence). CDR3 sequence (DNA): TGTGCCACCAGCAGAGAACAGGGGACCGGAAACATTCAGTACTTC. It specifies CATSREQGTGNIQYF.

This clone occurred once. The CDR3 loop reads CSVEVLGTGASGELFF. As DNA, the CDR3 is TGCAGCGTTGAAGTTCTGGGGACAGGGGCGTCCGGGGAGCTGTTTTTT. This chain uses TRBV29-1 with TRBJ2-2; TRBD1 aligns across 10 bases. V dropped 1 base and J dropped 6; count of bases not matched to a gene: 8. Germline V CDR1 and CDR2: SQVTM, ANQGSEA. This CDR3 region has 16 residues.

The rearrangement joins TRBV7-9 to TRBJ1-2; D ambiguous. Germline CDR1 SEHNR, CDR2 FQNEAQ (reference sequence). Deletions cut 1 base from V and 4 bases from J, with 13 bases between. The CDR3 has 15 amino acids. CDR3 nucleotides: TGTGCCAGCAGCTTAGTCGAGGGAGGAGGCTATGGCTACACCTTC. Protein: CASSLVEGGGYGYTF.

CDR3: CASSQDGGLIYTQYF. Written as DNA, the CDR3 is TGCGCCAGCAGCCAAGATGGAGGCCTCATCTATACGCAGTATTTT. V and J are TRBV4-3 and TRBJ2-3; weak D call: TRBD2 (5 bases). The CDR3 is 15 amino acids. Germline V gene lookup returns CDR1 LGHNA and CDR2 YSLEER. V was trimmed by 0 bases and J by 7 bases, leaving 14 bases between them.